This T cell receptor (beta chain) was identified in a study of Graves' ophthalmopathy and Graves' hyperthyroidism (dated by TCRdb to the late 2010s). In terms of the full investigation: A patient counted as having stable hyperthyroidism if there was no progression to ophthalmopathy within 18 months of follow-up. The study used TCR beta repertoire signatures to distinguish Graves' ophthalmopathy from Graves' hyperthyroidism and to predict progression to ophthalmopathy. In total, around 140 blood samples were TCR-sequenced: 40 to 45 ophthalmopathy, about 75 hyperthyroidism and roughly 17 hyperthyroidism-to-ophthalmopathy patients. To explore V-J signatures distinguishing ophthalmopathy from hyperthyroidism, a discovery set of under 110 patients (fewer than 45 ophthalmopathy, roughly 55 stable hyperthyroidism) was enrolled. An independent validation cohort comprised some 19 hyperthyroidism patients and over 15 patients who later progressed from hyperthyroidism to ophthalmopathy. In over 5 hyperthyroidism patients, the T-cell repertoire of thyroid tissue was compared with the T-cell repertoire of blood. Following sample collection, hyperthyroidism patients were given methimazole at a starting dose of 30 mg daily, and ophthalmopathy patients were given high-dose intravenous methylprednisolone. The paper's findings and limits, for the study overall: Among expanded thyroid clonotypes with frequency above 0.001, most also showed up in blood, which suggests that blood repertoires may reflect the thyroid immune response. Sample size was not statistically predetermined, and group allocation was not concealed from the investigators. In validation, the model predicted ophthalmopathy progression with less than 71% sensitivity and roughly 72% specificity; some 13 predicted patients were CT-confirmed with GO in a median of roughly 6.8 months. In cross-validation, the 13-signature model distinguished ophthalmopathy from stable hyperthyroidism with around 86% sensitivity and 81.08% specificity, while in the test set the corresponding values were about 79% and 69%.

Patients with hyperthyroidism were aged 18 to 65 years, had been newly diagnosed, and had a disease duration of less than 2 months. Anyone with other autoimmune diseases, uncontrolled infections, pregnancy or lactation was excluded from the study. Clinical symptoms, serum thyroxine, TRAb, thyroid ultrasound and orbital computed tomography were used for diagnosis. Total RNA was extracted using Trizol reagent, and RNA quality was checked on an Agilent 2100 Bioanalyzer. For repertoire sequencing, TCR beta CDR3 regions were amplified from RNA transcripts. HTBI primers and the Qiagen OneStep RT-PCR kit were used in a first-round RT-PCR, which was followed by a second-round multiplex PCR, size selection and purification. The libraries underwent paired-end sequencing with 100 bp reads on an Illumina HiSeq2000. The source study handled its data this way. SOAPnuke was used to process the reads, removing any read that contained adapters or uncalled bases, had a mean Phred below 15, or lacked an exact match to the constant primer or identifier. COPE v1.2.5 was used to merge high-quality paired reads. Clonotypes were defined as unique nucleotide sequences and were aligned to IMGT TRB V, D and J references using MiTCR v1.1. The analysis was limited to V-J combinations with a frequency above 0.0001, which together covered more than 98% of repertoires. For each V-J combination, a TCR clonal expansion and chaos score was defined as F50 clonal expansion divided by the chaos observed in the TCRdist matrix. Welch's t-statistics and random forest were used to narrow the features down to 13 V-J combinations, which were then fed into a naive Bayes classifier. Thyroid-blood repertoire similarity was quantified with the Morisita-Horn index. TCRdb passed the public sequencing reads through fastp at Q25 and MiXCR, retaining productive beta sequences. Records with the same CDR3 protein are collapsed into one entry carrying the most frequent genes and DNA. These V and J calls derive from TCRdb rather than the authors' analysis. In all, the sample holds around 520,000 distinct CDR3 sequences, and under 40% of those were seen once. The ten largest clonotypes hold roughly 4% of the sample.

Comment on this clonotype: This clone's antigen is unknown. Qualities for individual bases were not recorded, and no much larger clone is one base off.

CDR3 length: 16 amino acids, cysteine to phenylalanine. Only the CDR3 portion is preserved as DNA: 48 bases, with reading frame beginning at the first base. Relative to germline, V is missing 2 bases and J is missing 4 bases, with 9 bases of the junction outside any gene match. The sequenced sample consisted of peripheral blood or thyroid tissue (not recorded which). Recombination joined TRBV12-3 or TRBV12-4 with TRBJ2-7; TRBD2 lines up with 9 middle nucleotides. This clonotype was obtained from an adult man with Graves' hyperthyroidism. In nucleotides, the sequence is TGTGCCAGCAGTTTAAGTCCTAGCGGGATGTGGTACGAGCAGTACTTC. The translation is CASSLSPSGMWYEQYF.